This T cell receptor beta chain was captured in a study of blood T cell repertoires in COVID-19. Per the original methods: Amplification of reference gene primers was used by the study to estimate nucleated cell counts. Some clones are missing from TCRdb's copy, which holds only in-frame ones; the method was immunoSEQ multiplex PCR. V, J and clone size are taken as reported in that table, and D and trimming were inferred from the DNA itself. The profile covers 350,000 to 550,000 clones, with roughly 90% appearing a single time and 4.3% taken by the ten largest. V shed 5 bases and J shed 1 base, with 14 bases lying between them. Germline loops: CDR1 SGHTA, CDR2 FQGTGA. The CDR3 extends over 15 amino acids.

The chain is built from TRBV7-3 and TRBJ1-1; unclear D gene. The TCR originated in a woman in her 30s with acute or convalescent COVID-19. The sample was peripheral blood. In DNA form, the CDR3 reads TGTGCCAGCAGCCCGTCGCCGGGTCGGAACACTGAAGCTTTCTTT. Translated, it gives CASSPSPGRNTEAFF.